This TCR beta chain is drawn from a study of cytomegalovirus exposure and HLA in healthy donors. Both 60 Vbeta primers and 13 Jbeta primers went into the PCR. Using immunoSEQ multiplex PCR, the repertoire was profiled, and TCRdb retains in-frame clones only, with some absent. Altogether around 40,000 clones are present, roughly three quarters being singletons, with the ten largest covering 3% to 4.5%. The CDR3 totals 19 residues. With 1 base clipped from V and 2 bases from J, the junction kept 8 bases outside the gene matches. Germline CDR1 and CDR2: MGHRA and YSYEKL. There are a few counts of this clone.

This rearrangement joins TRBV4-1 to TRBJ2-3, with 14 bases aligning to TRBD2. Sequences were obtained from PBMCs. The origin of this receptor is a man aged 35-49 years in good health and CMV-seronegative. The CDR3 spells CASSQGPGLAGVHTDTQYF. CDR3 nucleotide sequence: TGCGCCAGCAGCCAAGGACCGGGACTAGCGGGGGTGCACACAGATACGCAGTATTTT.